This T cell receptor (beta chain) was sequenced during a study of shared clonotypes between healthy human individuals. Across the whole study: For every donor, three CD4 naive, three CD4 memory, two CD8 naive and one CD8 memory plates were used.

General study results and limits: The genetic and exposure-history diversity represented was limited by few donors. Compared with memory subsets, naive subsets generally had larger estimated richness.

Terminally differentiated effector memory CD45RA+ cells were left out of the naive CD8 fraction, which was CD45RO-negative and positively selected for CCR7. Template for every sorted-subset replicate PCR totaled roughly 210 ng DNA, approximately 30,000 T cell genomes. Generated by immunoSEQ multiplex PCR, the TCRdb table keeps only in-frame clones and is missing some. Of millions of clones in the sample, about 95% were seen once. Germline V gene data show CDR1 as MNHEY and CDR2 as SVGAGI. The CDR3 sequence is 15 residues long. V shed 0 bases, J shed 6 bases, and the junction held 4 bases outside the gene matches. This clone was detected once. The target antigen is unknown. Other DNA sequences in the sample encode the same CDR3.

Input material: naive CD8+ T cells sorted from blood. This receptor was identified in a man younger than 35 in good health. The chain carries TRBV6-5 and TRBJ2-1; 8 nucleotides align to TRBD1. The CDR3 DNA is TGTGCCAGCAGTTACTCGGGCACAGGGGGCAATGAGCAGTTCTTC. Its translation: CASSYSGTGGNEQFF.